These 30 T cell receptor beta chains were all obtained from the same sample, sequenced in a study of identical twins. TCRdb fed the 5' RACE reads into MiXCR, producing one record per CDR3 protein. The data contain around 450,000 distinct CDR3 sequences, 14% of them singletons. The same sample was also studied in work on yellow fever vaccine responses in identical twins.

Source material: CD4+ T cells sorted from blood. These receptors were collected from a woman between 18 and 29 years old in good health.

This clonotype occurred a few times. This chain connects TRBV7-3 to TRBJ2-1; TRBD2 aligns across 8 bases. V was pared by 9 bases and J by 6 bases, with 7 bases of the junction left unmatched. Per the germline V gene, CDR1 is SGHTA and CDR2 is FQGTGA. The CDR3 spans 13 residues. The CDR3 sequence: CASGGGGINEQFF. DNA for the CDR3: TGTGCCAGTGGAGGCGGGGGGATCAATGAGCAGTTCTTC. The variable domain in full, with the rest retrieved from reference TRBV7-3 and TRBJ2-1, is GAGVSQTPSNKVTEKGKYVELRCDPISGHTALYWYRQSLGQGPEFLIYFQGTGAADDSGLPNDRFFAVRPEGSVSTLKIQRTERGDSAVYLCASGGGGINEQFFGPGTRLTVL.

This clonotype came up a few times. The V call is TRBV15, the J call TRBJ2-7; 11 bases are a match to TRBD1. The germline CDR1 and CDR2 sequences are LNHNV and YYDKDF (reference sequence). The CDR3 is 17 amino acids. V lost 1 base and J lost 0; bases outside the gene matches: 5. In DNA form, the CDR3 reads TGTGCCACCAGCAGAGTTTCCGGGACAGGGGGCTCCTACGAGCAGTACTTC. As protein: CATSRVSGTGGSYEQYF.

V is TRBV10-3 and J is TRBJ2-2, with TRBD2 as a possible D gene (6 bases). Looked up from germline, CDR1 is ENHRY and CDR2 is SYGVKD. V lost 6 bases, J lost 6 bases, and 8 bases lay in between. The CDR3 has 12 residues. The CDR3 DNA sequence: TGTGCCATCAGAACTAGCTCCGGGGAGCTGTTTTTT. It translates to CAIRTSSGELFF.

This clonotype has only a few counts. The J gene is TRBJ2-5, the V gene TRBV29-1, with D possibly matching TRBD2 (6 bases). V shed 7 bases and J shed 4 bases, with 10 bases lying between them. Germline assignment: CDR1 SQVTM and CDR2 ANQGSEA. The CDR3 consists of 11 residues. The CDR3 protein is CSGEARETQYF. The CDR3 bases are TGCAGCGGGGAGGCCCGAGAGACCCAGTACTTC. The variable domain in full, with the rest retrieved from reference TRBV29-1 and TRBJ2-5, is SAVISQKPSRDICQRGTSLTIQCQVDSQVTMMFWYRQQPGQSLTLIATANQGSEATYESGFVIDKFPISRPNLTFSTLTVSNMSPEDSSIYLCSGEARETQYFGPGTRLLVL.

This sequence joins TRBV5-1 and TRBJ1-5, with D unclear. CDR3 length: 13 residues. Per the germline V gene, CDR1 is SGHRS and CDR2 is YFSETQ. V gave up 0 bases and J gave up 4 bases, with 5 bases separating them. CDR3 in DNA: TGCGCCAGCAGCTTGGCCATTAATCAGCCCCAGCATTTT. Protein sequence: CASSLAINQPQHF.

The chain carries TRBV24-1 and TRBJ2-2, with TRBD2 matching over 10 bases. This CDR3 has 18 amino acids. Germline CDR1 KGHDR, CDR2 SFDVKD. Trimming took 7 bases from V and 0 from J; bases not matched to a gene: 10. For the CDR3, the DNA is TGTGCCACCAGCAGCCTAGCGGGGGCAATATCGAACACCGGGGAGCTGTTTTTT. Protein product: CATSSLAGAISNTGELFF.

This clonotype was seen only a few times. The chain employs TRBV20-1 and TRBJ2-5; D is undetermined. The CDR3 is 14 amino acids. Trimming removed 4 bases at V and 7 bases at J, with 19 bases between. The germline gives CDR1 DFQATT, CDR2 SNEGSKA (reference sequence). CDR3 in amino acids: CSATRLSTVGTQYF. The CDR3 nucleotides are TGCAGTGCTACCAGGCTTAGCACGGTGGGGACCCAGTACTTC.

The chain recombines TRBV12-3 or TRBV12-4 with TRBJ1-1, with TRBD1 matching 7 bases. The CDR3 has 13 amino acids. Unmatched junction bases numbered 8, after V lost 7 bases and J lost 6 bases. The CDR3, as DNA: TGTGCCAGCATCCTGGGACAGATACCTGAAGCTTTCTTT. It specifies CASILGQIPEAFF.

The chain links TRBV7-9 to TRBJ2-1; the D gene is possibly TRBD1 (5 bases). V was clipped by 5 bases and J by 5 bases, with 10 bases between them. The CDR3 is 13 residues long. Germline values: CDR1 SEHNR, CDR2 FQNEAQ (reference sequence). The CDR3 here is CASSPRQNNEQFF. The CDR3 DNA follows: TGTGCCAGCAGCCCCCGACAGAACAATGAGCAGTTCTTC. The full variable domain, in which reference TRBV7-9 and TRBJ2-1 provide the parts outside the CDR3, is DTGVSQNPRHKITKRGQNVTFRCDPISEHNRLYWYRQTLGQGPEFLTYFQNEAQLEKSRLLSDRFSAERPKGSFSTLEIQRTEQGDSAMYLCASSPRQNNEQFFGPGTRLTVL.

The sample holds a few counts of this clonotype. The chain links TRBV21-1 to TRBJ1-1; the table's D call TRBD1 went unverified against the DNA. TRBV21-1 is a recognized pseudogene. The CDR3 consists of 17 residues. The CDR3 region is CASSKTELRQGGTEAFF. The CDR3 nucleotides read TGTGCCAGCAGCAAAACGGAGCTTAGGCAGGGGGGGACTGAAGCTTTCTTT.

This clonotype has just a few counts. The J gene is TRBJ1-2, the V gene TRBV3-1, with D possibly TRBD1 on 6 matching bases. The V and J ends lost 5 bases and 7 bases respectively, with 20 bases between them. CDR3 length: 15 amino acids. Looked up from germline, CDR1 is LGHDT and CDR2 is YNNKEL (reference sequence). The CDR3 loop is CASSSGGTDYLGYTF. For the CDR3, the DNA is TGTGCCAGCAGCTCGGGGGGCACGGATTATCTTGGCTACACCTTC. Full variable domain (rest looked up from reference TRBV3-1 and TRBJ1-2): DTAVSQTPKYLVTQMGNDKSIKCEQNLGHDTMYWYKQDSKKFLKIMFSYNNKELIINETVPNRFSPKSPDKAHLNLHINSLELGDSAVYFCASSSGGTDYLGYTFGSGTRLTVV.

This clonotype occurred a few times. The CDR3 here is CASSSTGAKGTDTQYF. As DNA, the CDR3 is TGTGCCAGCAGTTCGACAGGGGCCAAGGGCACAGATACGCAGTATTTT. The V and J genes are TRBV12-3 or TRBV12-4 and TRBJ2-3, with TRBD1 identical over 8 bases. This CDR3 has 16 residues. J was trimmed by 1 base and V by 4 bases; bases with no gene match: 7.

This chain uses TRBV5-1 with TRBJ2-7; D uncertain. This CDR3 is built from 14 residues. Trimming stripped 4 bases from V and 6 bases from J, with 17 bases between. Germline CDR1 reads SGHRS; CDR2 reads YFSETQ. The CDR3 DNA reads as TGCGCCAGCAGCCCGAAGATAAGCAAAATCGAGCAGTACTTC. Translating it yields CASSPKISKIEQYF.

CDR3 bases: TGTGCCAGCAGCCAAGGGCAGGCAGGTTGGCTAAGAGCCGCTGAAGCTTTCTTT. It is translated as CASSQGQAGWLRAAEAFF. This chain links TRBV14 with TRBJ1-1; D unclear. The CDR3 is 18 residues long. V was clipped by 1 base and J by 6 bases, with 24 bases between them. CDR1 is SGHDN and CDR2 is FVKESK in the germline V gene.

This clonotype has more than one count but fewer than ten. J is TRBJ2-1 and V is TRBV6-5, with D possibly being TRBD2 (5 bases). The CDR3 contains 13 residues. V was clipped by 7 bases and J by 4 bases, with 11 bases between them. Germline V CDR1 and CDR2: MNHEY, SVGAGI. CDR3 sequence: CASMFAGYNEQFF. The CDR3 nucleotides are TGTGCCAGCATGTTTGCGGGTTACAATGAGCAGTTCTTC.

In this sample, this clonotype turned up a few times. The V call is TRBV20-1, the J call TRBJ1-2; 8 nucleotides line up with TRBD1. Trimming removed 0 bases from V and 7 bases from J; junction bases left unmatched: 7. The CDR3 totals 14 residues. Germline-derived CDR1 and CDR2 are DFQATT and SNEGSKA (reference sequence). The CDR3: CSARDLQGAAGYTF. The CDR3 region has the DNA TGCAGTGCTAGAGATCTTCAGGGGGCGGCTGGCTACACCTTC.

This clonotype has just a few counts. The CDR3 reads CATSRGASGGGRSYNEQFF. The CDR3 DNA sequence: TGTGCCACCAGCAGAGGGGCTAGCGGGGGGGGCCGCTCCTACAATGAGCAGTTCTTC. The rearrangement uses TRBV15 and TRBJ2-1, with 12 nucleotides matching TRBD2. Germline loops: CDR1 LNHNV, CDR2 YYDKDF (reference sequence). J was trimmed by 0 bases and V by 1 base; bases with no gene match: 7. This CDR3 region has 19 residues.

V gene TRBV10-3 combines with J gene TRBJ2-2; a weak D match, TRBD1 (5 bases). CDR1 ENHRY and CDR2 SYGVKD come from the germline V gene. CDR3 size: 14 residues. V was pared by 6 bases and J by 0 bases, with 8 bases between. This chain's CDR3 is CAIRQDPNTGELFF. The CDR3 bases are TGTGCCATCAGACAGGATCCGAACACCGGGGAGCTGTTTTTT.

The V and J genes are TRBV5-1 and TRBJ2-1; perhaps D is TRBD1 or TRBD2 (5 bases each). Germline CDR1 reads SGHRS; CDR2 reads YFSETQ. V was shortened by 0 bases and J by 0 bases, with 10 bases between the two germline ends. This CDR3 is built from 16 residues. The CDR3 region has the DNA TGCGCCAGCAGCTTGGCCGACGGGGCCTCCTACAATGAGCAGTTCTTC. Translation gives CASSLADGASYNEQFF.

This clonotype occurred many times. The chain links TRBV5-1 to TRBJ2-7; no definite D call. Between the trimmed V and J ends, which lost 0 bases and 2 bases, there was a span of 24 bases. The germline CDR1 and CDR2 sequences are SGHRS and YFSETQ. The CDR3 is 19 residues long. The CDR3 spells CASSLGVSTTVTSPYEQYF. The CDR3 coding sequence is TGCGCCAGCAGCTTGGGGGTTTCGACAACCGTTACGAGCCCCTACGAGCAGTACTTC. Using reference TRBV5-1 and TRBJ2-7 for the parts outside the CDR3, the full variable domain is KAGVTQTPRYLIKTRGQQVTLSCSPISGHRSVSWYQQTPGQGLQFLFEYFSETQRNKGNFPGRFSGRQFSNSRSEMNVSTLELGDSALYLCASSLGVSTTVTSPYEQYFGPGTRLTVT.

This clonotype has more than one count but fewer than ten. This chain links TRBV10-3 with TRBJ1-6, with D possibly TRBD1 on 6 matching bases. The CDR3 runs to 13 residues. Trimming took off 8 bases at V and 5 bases at J, with 10 bases between the two ends. The germline CDR1 and CDR2 sequences are ENHRY and SYGVKD. The CDR3 region is CAIGTPNNSPLHF. The CDR3 DNA sequence: TGTGCCATCGGGACACCAAATAATTCACCCCTCCACTTT.

The chain joins TRBV5-1 to TRBJ2-1, with 14 positions matching TRBD2. The CDR3 spans 22 residues. V lost 2 bases to trimming and J lost 9 bases; unmatched junction nucleotides: 25. Germline loops: CDR1 SGHRS, CDR2 YFSETQ. The CDR3 bases are TGCGCCAGCAGCTTACCACTAAGTGGGACTAGCGGGGGAGGAGGACGTAATCGTGAGCAGTTCTTC. This sequence encodes CASSLPLSGTSGGGGRNREQFF.

This clonotype occurred a few times. This chain links TRBV5-1 with TRBJ2-1; 8 bases agree with TRBD2. Trimming took 4 bases from V and 5 from J; bases not matched to a gene: 5. The CDR3 covers 14 residues. Germline loops: CDR1 SGHRS, CDR2 YFSETQ. For the CDR3, the DNA is TGCGCCAGCAGCATTCCGCGGGGGGACAATGAGCAGTTCTTC. Translating it yields CASSIPRGDNEQFF.

This CDR3 reads CASSRLGTGKAYF. The CDR3, as DNA: TGTGCCAGCAGCCGTCTGGGGACTGGAAAGGCGTATTTT. This chain joins TRBV3-1 and TRBJ2-3; maybe TRBD2 (6 bases). Germline CDR1 reads LGHDT; CDR2 reads YNNKEL (reference sequence). V lost 4 bases, J lost 14 bases, and 19 bases lay in between. CDR3 length: 13 amino acids.

This chain uses TRBV6-2 or TRBV6-3 with TRBJ2-5; perhaps TRBD1 as D (6 bases). V lost 7 bases, J lost 2 bases, and 14 bases lay in between. CDR3 length equals 14 residues. Per germline, CDR1 MNHEY and CDR2 SVGEGT. As DNA, the CDR3 is TGTGCCAGCAAACTTTCGGGACAACAAGAGACCCAGTACTTC. This codes for CASKLSGQQETQYF.

Concerning this clonotype itself: Being one base from a much bigger clone, this may be a read error. The J gene is TRBJ2-5, the V gene TRBV20-1, with 9 bases fitting TRBD2. This CDR3 comprises 15 residues. The V and J ends lost 3 bases and 2 bases, in that order; junction bases with no gene match: 7. Germline CDR1 DFQATT, CDR2 SNEGSKA (reference sequence). The CDR3 nucleotides read TGCAGTGCTAGTAGACTAGCGGAGGCTCAAGAGACCCAGTACTTC. Translating gives CSASRLAEAQETQYF.

This clonotype has a handful of counts. J is TRBJ2-2 and V is TRBV5-1; no firm D call. CDR1 SGHRS and CDR2 YFSETQ come from the germline V gene. This CDR3 region has 16 residues. Trimming removed 5 bases at V and 0 bases at J, with 14 bases between. The CDR3 DNA is TGCGCCAGCAGGACACGGGCGGTGTCGAACACCGGGGAGCTGTTTTTT. This gives the protein CASRTRAVSNTGELFF. The variable domain in full, completed from reference TRBV5-1 and TRBJ2-2, reads KAGVTQTPRYLIKTRGQQVTLSCSPISGHRSVSWYQQTPGQGLQFLFEYFSETQRNKGNFPGRFSGRQFSNSRSEMNVSTLELGDSALYLCASRTRAVSNTGELFFGEGSRLTVL.

This chain links TRBV5-1 with TRBJ2-2; 10 positions agree with TRBD1. Germline CDR1 is SGHRS and CDR2 is YFSETQ. The CDR3 contains 15 residues. J lost 5 bases, V lost 2 bases, and 3 bases had no gene match. The CDR3 DNA is TGCGCCAGCAGCTTCGACAGGGGGCGAACCGGGGAGCTGTTTTTT. Translation: CASSFDRGRTGELFF.

This clonotype has ten or more counts. The rearrangement links TRBV12-3 or TRBV12-4 to TRBJ2-7; maybe TRBD2 (5 bases). This CDR3 has 14 amino acids. V lost 3 bases, J lost 6 bases, and 15 bases lay in between. The CDR3, as DNA: TGTGCCAGCAGTTTGAATTCTGGGAGAACCGAGCAGTACTTC. Residues: CASSLNSGRTEQYF.

This chain uses TRBV7-2 with TRBJ2-2, with D possibly TRBD2 on 6 matching bases. The germline V and J ends were trimmed by 5 bases and 5 bases, with 15 bases remaining between them. There are 15 residues in the CDR3. CDR1 is SGHTA and CDR2 is FQGNSA in the germline V gene. This CDR3 reads CASSPPGVGTGELFF. The CDR3 DNA reads TGTGCCAGCAGCCCCCCGGGGGTAGGAACCGGGGAGCTGTTTTTT.